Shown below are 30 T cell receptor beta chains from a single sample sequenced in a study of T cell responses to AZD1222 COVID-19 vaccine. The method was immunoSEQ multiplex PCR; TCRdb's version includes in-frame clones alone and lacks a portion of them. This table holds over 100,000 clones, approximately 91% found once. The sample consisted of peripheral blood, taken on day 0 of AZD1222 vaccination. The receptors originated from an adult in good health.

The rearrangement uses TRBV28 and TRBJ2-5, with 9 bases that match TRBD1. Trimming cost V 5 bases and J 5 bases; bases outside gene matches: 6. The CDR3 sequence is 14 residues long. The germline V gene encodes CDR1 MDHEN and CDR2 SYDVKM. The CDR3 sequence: CASSTGGAGETQYF. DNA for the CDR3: TGTGCCAGCAGTACAGGGGGCGCGGGGGAGACCCAGTACTTC.

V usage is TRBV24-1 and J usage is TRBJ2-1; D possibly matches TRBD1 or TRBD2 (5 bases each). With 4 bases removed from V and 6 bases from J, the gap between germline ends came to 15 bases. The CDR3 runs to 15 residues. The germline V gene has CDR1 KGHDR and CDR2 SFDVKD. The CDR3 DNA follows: TGTGCCACCAGTGACCACCGCCGGGACGTCAATGAGCAGTTCTTC. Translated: CATSDHRRDVNEQFF.

CDR3 amino acids: CASTRRAGASYNEQFF. In nucleotides, the CDR3 is TGTGCCAGCACCCGGAGGGCAGGCGCCAGCTACAATGAGCAGTTCTTC. The chain uses TRBV21-1 and TRBJ2-1; TRBD2, as called in the table, went unchecked against the DNA. TRBV21-1 is a pseudogene locus. CDR3 length equals 16 residues.

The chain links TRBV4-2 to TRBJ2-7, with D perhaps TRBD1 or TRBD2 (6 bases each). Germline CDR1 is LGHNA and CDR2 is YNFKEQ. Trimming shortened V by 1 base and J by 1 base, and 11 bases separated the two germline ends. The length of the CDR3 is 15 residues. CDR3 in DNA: TGTGCCAGCAGCCAAGCGGGGGCAGGATCCTACGAGCAGTACTTC. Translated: CASSQAGAGSYEQYF.

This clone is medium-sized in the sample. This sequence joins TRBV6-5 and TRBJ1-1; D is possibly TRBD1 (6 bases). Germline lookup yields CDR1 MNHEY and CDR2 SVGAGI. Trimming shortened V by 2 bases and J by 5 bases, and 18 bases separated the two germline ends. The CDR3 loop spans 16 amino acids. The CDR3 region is CASSYHRVTGTTEAFF. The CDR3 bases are TGTGCCAGCAGTTACCACAGGGTAACGGGGACAACTGAAGCTTTCTTT.

The CDR3 DNA reads TGTGCCAGCAGCTTAGCCCAGCGGGGGCCTCAGGAGACCCAGTACTTC. Translation gives CASSLAQRGPQETQYF. This chain joins TRBV7-9 and TRBJ2-5; 8 nucleotides match TRBD2. This CDR3 is built from 16 residues. Germline values: CDR1 SEHNR, CDR2 FQNEAQ (reference sequence). J lost 5 bases, V lost 0 bases, and 8 bases had no gene match.

CDR3 DNA: TGTGCCACCCTACGGGACTCGGGAGAAGCCCAAGAGACCCAGTACTTC. Encoded protein: CATLRDSGEAQETQYF. J is TRBJ2-5 and V is TRBV10-3, with D maybe TRBD2 (6 bases). Germline loops: CDR1 ENHRY, CDR2 SYGVKD. Trimming removed 10 bases at V and 1 base at J, with 22 bases between. This CDR3 comprises 16 residues.

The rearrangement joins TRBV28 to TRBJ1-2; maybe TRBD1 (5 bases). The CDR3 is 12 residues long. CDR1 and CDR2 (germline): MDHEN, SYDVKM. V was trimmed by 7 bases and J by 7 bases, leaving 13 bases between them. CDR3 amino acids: CASKEGPGGYTF. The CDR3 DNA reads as TGTGCCAGCAAAGAGGGGCCAGGTGGCTACACCTTC.

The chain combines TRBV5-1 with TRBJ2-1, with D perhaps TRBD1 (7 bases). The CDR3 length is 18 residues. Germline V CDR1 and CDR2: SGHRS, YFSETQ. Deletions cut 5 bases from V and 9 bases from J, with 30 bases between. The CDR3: CASRGGQPLAWAFGEQFF. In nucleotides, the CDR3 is TGCGCCAGCAGGGGGGGACAGCCTCTAGCGTGGGCCTTCGGTGAGCAGTTCTTC.

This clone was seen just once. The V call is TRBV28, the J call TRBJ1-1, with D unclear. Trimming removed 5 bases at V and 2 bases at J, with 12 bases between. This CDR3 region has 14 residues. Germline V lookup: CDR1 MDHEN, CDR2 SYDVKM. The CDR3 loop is CASSPLGINTEAFF. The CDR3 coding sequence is TGTGCCAGCAGTCCCCTGGGAATAAACACTGAAGCTTTCTTT.

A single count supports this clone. Written as DNA, the CDR3 is TGTGCCAGCAGTTTACCCGGAAACACCATATATTTT. It codes for CASSLPGNTIYF. This chain connects TRBV27 to TRBJ1-3; D ambiguous. The CDR3 is made up of 12 amino acids. V gave up 2 bases and J gave up 4 bases, with 3 bases separating them. The germline CDR1 and CDR2 sequences are MNHEY and SMNVEV (reference sequence).

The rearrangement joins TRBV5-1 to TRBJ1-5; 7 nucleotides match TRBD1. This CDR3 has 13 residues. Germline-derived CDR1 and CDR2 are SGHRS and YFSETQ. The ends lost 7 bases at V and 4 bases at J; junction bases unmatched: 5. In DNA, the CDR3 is TGCGCCAGCCGCGGACAGGATAATCAGCCCCAGCATTTT. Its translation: CASRGQDNQPQHF.

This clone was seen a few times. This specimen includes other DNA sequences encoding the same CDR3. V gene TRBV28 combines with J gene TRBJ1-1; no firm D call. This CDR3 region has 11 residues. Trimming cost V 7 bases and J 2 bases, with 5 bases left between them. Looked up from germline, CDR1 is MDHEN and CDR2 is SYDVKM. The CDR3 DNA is TGTGCCAGCAAAGTCAACACTGAAGCTTTCTTT. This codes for CASKVNTEAFF.

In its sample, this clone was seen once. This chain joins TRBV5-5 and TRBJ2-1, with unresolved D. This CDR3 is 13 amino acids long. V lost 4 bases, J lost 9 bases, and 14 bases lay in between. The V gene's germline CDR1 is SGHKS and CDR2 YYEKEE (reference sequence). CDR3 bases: TGTGCCAGCAGCCAGTACTCAAACGGTGAGCAGTTCTTC. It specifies CASSQYSNGEQFF.

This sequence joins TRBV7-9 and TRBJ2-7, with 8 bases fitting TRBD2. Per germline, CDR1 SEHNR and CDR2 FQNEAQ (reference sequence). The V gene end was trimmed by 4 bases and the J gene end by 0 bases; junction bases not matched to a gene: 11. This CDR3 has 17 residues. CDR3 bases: TGTGCCAGCAGCTCCTTTCAGAAAGCGGGGGCCTCCTACGAGCAGTACTTC. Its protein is CASSSFQKAGASYEQYF.

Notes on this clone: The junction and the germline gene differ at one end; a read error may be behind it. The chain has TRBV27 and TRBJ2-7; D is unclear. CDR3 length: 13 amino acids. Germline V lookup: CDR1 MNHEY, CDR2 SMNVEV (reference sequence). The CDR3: CAGPRGSSHEQYF. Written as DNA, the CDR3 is TGTGCCGGACCCCGAGGTAGCTCCCACGAGCAGTACTTC.

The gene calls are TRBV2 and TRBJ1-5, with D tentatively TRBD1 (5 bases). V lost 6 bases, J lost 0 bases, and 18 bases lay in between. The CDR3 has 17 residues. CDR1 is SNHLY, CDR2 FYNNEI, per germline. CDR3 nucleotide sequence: TGTGCCAGCAGGGAAAAATCAGGGATTAATAGCAATCAGCCCCAGCATTTT. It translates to CASREKSGINSNQPQHF.

In DNA form, the CDR3 reads TGCGCCAGCACCATTAGGCCGGTTGACACTGAAGCTTTCTTT. Protein: CASTIRPVDTEAFF. The V call is TRBV5-1, the J call TRBJ1-1; D is unclear. CDR1 is SGHRS, CDR2 YFSETQ, per germline. Trimming left V 6 bases short and J 3 bases short, with 15 bases between. This CDR3 is built from 14 residues.

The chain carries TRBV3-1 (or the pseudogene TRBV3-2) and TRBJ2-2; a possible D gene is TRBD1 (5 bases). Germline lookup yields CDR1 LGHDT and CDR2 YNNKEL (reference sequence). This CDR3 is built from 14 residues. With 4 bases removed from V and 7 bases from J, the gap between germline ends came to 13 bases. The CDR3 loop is CASSRDPGRGELFF. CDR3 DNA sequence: TGTGCCAGCAGCCGAGACCCAGGGCGCGGGGAGCTGTTTTTT.

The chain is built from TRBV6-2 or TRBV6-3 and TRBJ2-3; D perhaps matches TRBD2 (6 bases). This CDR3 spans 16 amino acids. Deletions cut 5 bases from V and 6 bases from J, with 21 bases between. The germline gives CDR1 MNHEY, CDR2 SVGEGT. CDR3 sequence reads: CASSALGGVHSDTQYF. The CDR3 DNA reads TGTGCCAGCAGTGCCCTTGGCGGGGTGCATTCCGATACGCAGTATTTT.

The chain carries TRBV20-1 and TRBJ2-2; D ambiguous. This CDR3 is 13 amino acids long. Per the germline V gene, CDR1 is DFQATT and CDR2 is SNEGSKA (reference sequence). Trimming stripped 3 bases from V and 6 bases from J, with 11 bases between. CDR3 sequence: CSASKAEPGELFF. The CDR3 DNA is TGCAGTGCTAGTAAGGCGGAGCCCGGGGAGCTGTTTTTT.

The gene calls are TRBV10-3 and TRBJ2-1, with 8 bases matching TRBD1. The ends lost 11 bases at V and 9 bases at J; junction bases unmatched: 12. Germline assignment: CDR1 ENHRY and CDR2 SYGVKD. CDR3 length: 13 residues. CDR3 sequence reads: CAVAGQGWGEQFF. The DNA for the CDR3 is TGTGCCGTCGCAGGACAGGGCTGGGGTGAGCAGTTCTTC.

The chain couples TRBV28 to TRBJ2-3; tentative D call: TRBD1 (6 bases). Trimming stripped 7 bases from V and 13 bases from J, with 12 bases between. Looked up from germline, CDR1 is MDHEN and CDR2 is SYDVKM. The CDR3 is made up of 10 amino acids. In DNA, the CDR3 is TGTGCCAGCAAACGGACAGAGGAGTATTTT. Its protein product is CASKRTEEYF.

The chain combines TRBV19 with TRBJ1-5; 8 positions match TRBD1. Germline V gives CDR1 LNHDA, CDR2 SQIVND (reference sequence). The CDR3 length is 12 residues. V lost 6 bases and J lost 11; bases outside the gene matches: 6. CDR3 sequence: CASSLTGVAQHF. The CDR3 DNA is TGTGCCAGTAGCCTGACAGGGGTAGCCCAGCATTTT.

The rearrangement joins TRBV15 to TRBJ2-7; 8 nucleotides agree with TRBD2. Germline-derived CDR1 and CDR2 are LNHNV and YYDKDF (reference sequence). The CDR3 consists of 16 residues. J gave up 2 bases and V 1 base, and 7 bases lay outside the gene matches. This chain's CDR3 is CATSRGGSGRTYEQYF. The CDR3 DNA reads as TGTGCCACCAGCAGAGGAGGAAGCGGGAGAACCTACGAGCAGTACTTC.

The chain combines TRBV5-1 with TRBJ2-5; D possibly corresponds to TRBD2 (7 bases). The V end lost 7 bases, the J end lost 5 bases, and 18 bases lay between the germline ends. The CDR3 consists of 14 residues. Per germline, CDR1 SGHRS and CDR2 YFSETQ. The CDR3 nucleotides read TGCGCCAGCTTTGAGACGGGGGGCGCGGAGACCCAGTACTTC. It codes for CASFETGGAETQYF.

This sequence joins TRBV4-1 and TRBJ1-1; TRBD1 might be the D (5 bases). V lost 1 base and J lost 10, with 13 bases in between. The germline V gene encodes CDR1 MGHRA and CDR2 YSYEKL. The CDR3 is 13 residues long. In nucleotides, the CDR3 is TGCGCCAGCAGCCAAGCTCGAGGGGTGGGAGCTTTCTTT. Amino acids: CASSQARGVGAFF.

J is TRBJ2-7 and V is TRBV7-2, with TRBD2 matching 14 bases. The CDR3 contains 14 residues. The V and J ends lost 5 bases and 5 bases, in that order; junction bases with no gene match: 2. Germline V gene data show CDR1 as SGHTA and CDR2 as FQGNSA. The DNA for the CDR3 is TGTGCCAGCAGCCCGGGACTAGCGGGAGACGAGCAGTACTTC. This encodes CASSPGLAGDEQYF.

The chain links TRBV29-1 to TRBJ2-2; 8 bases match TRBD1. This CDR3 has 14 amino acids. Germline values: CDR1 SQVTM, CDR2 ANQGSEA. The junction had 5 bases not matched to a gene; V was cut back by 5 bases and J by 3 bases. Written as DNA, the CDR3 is TGCAGCGTTTCCCAGGGGGCTGACACCGGGGAGCTGTTTTTT. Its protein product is CSVSQGADTGELFF.

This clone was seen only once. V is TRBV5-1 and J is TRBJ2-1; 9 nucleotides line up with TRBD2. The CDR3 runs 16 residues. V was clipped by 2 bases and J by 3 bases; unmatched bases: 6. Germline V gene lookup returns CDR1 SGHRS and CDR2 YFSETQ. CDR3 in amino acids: CASSLLGAGGYNEQFF. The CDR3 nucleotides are TGCGCCAGCAGCTTATTAGGAGCGGGAGGCTACAATGAGCAGTTCTTC. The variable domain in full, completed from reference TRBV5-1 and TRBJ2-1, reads KAGVTQTPRYLIKTRGQQVTLSCSPISGHRSVSWYQQTPGQGLQFLFEYFSETQRNKGNFPGRFSGRQFSNSRSEMNVSTLELGDSALYLCASSLLGAGGYNEQFFGPGTRLTVL.